A selection of T cell receptor beta chains follows, all from one sample in a study of blood T cell repertoires in COVID-19. Repertoires were generated with immunoSEQ multiplex PCR, while TCRdb's copy carries only in-frame clones and drops some. Among fewer than 200,000 clones listed, just over 85% were seen once. Material: PBMCs or T cells enriched from blood (not recorded which). All receptors derive from a woman aged 18-29 years who had recovered from COVID-19. Each CDR3 is given with its conserved first and last residue. Where a row states a size, it is once, few, many or the class of an expanded clone; other rows omit it.

TRBJ1-5	TRBV7-8	-	CASSWAQGFEQPQHF
TRBJ2-1	TRBV7-6	once	CASSPPGTAINEQFF
TRBJ2-3	TRBV6-4	-	CASSDTGLSATQYF
TRBJ2-3	TRBV11-3	-	CASSLRGPYGDLGTDTQYF
TRBJ2-7	TRBV2	-	CASSVIAIEQYF
TRBJ1-1	TRBV7-9	-	CASSLDNGLTEAFF
TRBJ2-3	TRBV10-2	-	CASSEYGTSGWRPDTQYF
TRBJ2-3	TRBV6-5	-	CASSYSRGGRTDTQYF
TRBJ1-2	TRBV5-5	-	CASSPEIQGADGYTF
TRBJ2-7	TRBV5-1	-	CASSLGLAGGLSYEQYF
TRBJ1-1	TRBV2	-	CASLWPGQGMSRSTEAFF
TRBJ1-1	TRBV5-1	-	CASSLSGPNTEAFF
TRBJ2-3	TRBV25-1	-	CASSESADTQYF
TRBJ1-2	TRBV5-1	few	CASSITTGANYGYTF
TRBJ2-7	TRBV10-1	-	CASSDPVGEQYF
TRBJ2-2	TRBV28	-	CASSFANTGELFF
TRBJ2-7	TRBV5-4	-	CVPGGDRGDF
TRBJ1-5	TRBV2	-	CASSRLNQPQHF
TRBJ2-7	TRBV6-2/TRBV6-3	-	CASSPTGTYEQYF
TRBJ2-7	TRBV5-6	-	CASSSDRGRLGHEQYF
TRBJ2-1	TRBV9	-	CASSVGGQTYNEQFF
TRBJ1-5	TRBV5-6	-	CASSPGTGSNQPQHF
TRBJ2-7	TRBV27	-	CASTSGNPPYEQYF
TRBJ1-5	TRBV6-5	-	CASHRVESNQPQHF
TRBJ2-7	TRBV6-5	-	CASSLSYWGDRNEQYF
TRBJ2-7	TRBV5-5	-	CASFVDASGDEQYF
TRBJ2-2	TRBV30	-	CAWTGTSGTGELFF
TRBJ2-7	TRBV7-9	once	CASSSLDIAGGRSYEQYF
TRBJ2-6	TRBV19	-	CASTPGSGANVLTF
TRBJ2-2	TRBV5-1	-	CASSPGQGGTGELFF
TRBJ2-1	TRBV5-5	-	CASSSWKWGSSYNEQFF
TRBJ1-5	TRBV10-2	-	CASSESPTELNQPQHF
TRBJ2-3	TRBV2	-	CASRGGAQADTQYF
TRBJ1-4	TRBV7-9	-	CASRPTGPEKLFF
TRBJ1-5	TRBV5-8	-	CASSRNRVSRQPQHF
TRBJ1-2	TRBV7-8	-	CASSLDRAAGVVDGYTF
TRBJ2-7	TRBV6-6	few	CASSKTPTSYEQYF
TRBJ2-7	TRBV4-2	once	CASSQDLTSGGYEQYF
TRBJ1-1	TRBV7-2	-	CASSRDRGRQAEAFF
TRBJ1-2	TRBV19	-	CASSDSRDRAHGYTF
TRBJ1-2	TRBV29-1	-	CSGGGTDYTF
TRBJ1-1	TRBV29-1	-	CSVQIQGLNTEAFF
TRBJ2-3	TRBV19	-	CASSTGSGTSGRAGRDTQYF
TRBJ1-1	TRBV12-3/TRBV12-4	-	CASSLTANTEAFF
TRBJ1-1	TRBV7-9	-	CASSSAPGQATNTEAFF
TRBJ2-2	TRBV27	-	CASTYDRGRTGELFF
TRBJ1-1	TRBV10-2	few	CASSPGLGAFF
TRBJ2-2	TRBV19	-	CATGMKDTGELFF
TRBJ2-1	TRBV10-2	-	CASSGHRDRGDNEQFF
TRBJ2-3	TRBV10-1	-	CASSGGLATDTQYF
TRBJ1-3	TRBV29-1	-	CSPHDLVRNTIYF
TRBJ2-7	TRBV30	-	CACGLAGYEQYF
TRBJ2-1	TRBV7-3	-	CASSARLAGHNEQFF